Listed here are 7 T cell receptor beta chains from one sample, sequenced in a study of T cell clonality in common variable immunodeficiency. Overall study findings and caveats: In common variable immunodeficiency, TCR beta chains reportedly carried fewer deletions and N-nucleotide insertions.

Libraries were prepared by immunoSEQ multiplex PCR; TCRdb keeps only in-frame clonotypes and omits some of them. The sample has 15,000 to 25,000 clones, none seen only once. These receptors have no identified antigens. Sequences were obtained from peripheral blood mononuclear cells. These receptors originate from a human donor with common variable immunodeficiency.

Worth noting for this clone: The read terminates 3 residues ahead of where the CDR3 ends, so the germline J gene completes it. This chain joins TRBV7-9 and TRBJ1-1, with D possibly TRBD1 on 5 matching bases. The CDR3 consists of 13 residues. Trimming removed 3 bases at V and 5 bases at J, with 10 bases between. The germline CDR1 and CDR2 sequences are SEHNR and FQNEAQ (reference sequence). The covered CDR3 bases are TGTGCCAGCAGCTTTACCGAGGGGACTGAA. This encodes CASSFTEGTE. The full CDR3 protein is CASSFTEGTEAFF.

The sample holds a few counts of this clone. Read data end 3 residues before the CDR3 end; the end is taken from the germline J gene. This sequence joins TRBV7-9 and TRBJ2-7; 12 positions agree with TRBD2. CDR3 length: 15 residues. In germline, CDR1 is SEHNR, CDR2 FQNEAQ (reference sequence). The V segment lost 5 bases and the J segment 5 bases; nucleotides outside the gene matches: 7. CDR3 DNA (partial): TGTGCCAGCAGCCAACGACTAGCGGGAGAGGACGAG. Protein sequence: CASSQRLAGEDE. The full CDR3 protein is CASSQRLAGEDEQYF.

This clone was detected only a few times. The observed sequence ends 3 residues before the CDR3 terminus, with the missing tail filled in from the germline J gene. The J gene is TRBJ2-1, the V gene TRBV7-9; 12 bases map to TRBD2. The germline CDR1 and CDR2 sequences are SEHNR and FQNEAQ (reference sequence). This CDR3 is built from 15 residues. V dropped 5 bases and J dropped 3; count of bases not matched to a gene: 2. The CDR3 sequence: CASSTGLAGYNEQFF. The CDR3 bases that were read are TGTGCCAGCAGCACGGGACTAGCGGGCTACAATGAG.

This clone was seen a few times. The read finishes 3 residues shy of the CDR3 end, and the germline J gene is used to complete it. The chain couples TRBV30 to TRBJ2-1, with D perhaps assigned TRBD1 or TRBD2 (5 bases each). Germline loops: CDR1 GTSNPN, CDR2 SVGIG (reference sequence). The CDR3 consists of 14 residues. Trimming stripped 1 base from V and 0 bases from J, with 7 bases between. CDR3 amino acids: CAWSEGSSYNEQFF. CDR3 DNA, as far as it was read: TGTGCCTGGAGTGAGGGGAGCTCCTACAATGAG. The full variable domain, its missing parts supplied by reference TRBV30 and TRBJ2-1, is SQTIHQWPATLVQPVGSPLSLECTVEGTSNPNLYWYRQAAGRGLQLLFYSVGIGQISSEVPQNLSASRPQDRQFILSSKKLLLSDSGFYLCAWSEGSSYNEQFFGPGTRLTVL.

This clone was seen only a few times. The read gets to within 3 residues of the CDR3 end, and the germline J gene fills in the rest. The chain links TRBV30 to TRBJ1-2, with D possibly TRBD1 on 5 matching bases. Trimming cost V 1 base and J 0 bases, with 18 bases left between them. The CDR3 has 17 amino acids. Per germline, CDR1 GTSNPN and CDR2 SVGIG (reference sequence). The DNA read from the CDR3 is TGTGCCTGGAGTGGCCCGACAGAAAGTTTGACTAACTATGGC. Its protein product is CAWSGPTESLTNYG. The whole CDR3 region reads CAWSGPTESLTNYGYTF.

This clone was seen more than once but under ten times. The sequenced fragment ends 3 residues before the CDR3 boundary, so the rest is inferred from the germline J gene. The V and J genes are TRBV7-9 and TRBJ2-1; D is ambiguous. V dropped 1 base and J dropped 6 bases, with 4 bases sitting between them. The CDR3 spans 12 residues. Germline V gives CDR1 SEHNR, CDR2 FQNEAQ (reference sequence). Partial CDR3 DNA: TGTGCCAGCAGCTTAGACAGCAATGAG. Amino acids: CASSLDSNE. The complete CDR3 sequence is CASSLDSNEQFF.

CDR3 DNA (partial): TGTGCCAGTAGTACCGGGACAGGGATGGGATCCTACGAG. This codes for CASSTGTGMGSYE. The whole CDR3 sequence is CASSTGTGMGSYEQYF. The chain carries TRBV19 and TRBJ2-7, with 9 bases that match TRBD1. The CDR3 end lies 3 residues beyond the end of the read and is filled in from the germline J gene. The CDR3 is 16 residues long. Germline-derived CDR1 and CDR2 are LNHDA and SQIVND (reference sequence). The trim removed 4 bases at V and 1 base at J, leaving 8 bases unmatched.